These T cell receptor beta chains were read from a single sample in a study of blood T cell repertoires in COVID-19. Profiled with immunoSEQ multiplex PCR; TCRdb holds only in-frame clones, not every one. This sample has just over 300,000 clones; 80% to 90% occur once, and the top ten carry less than 2.5%. Sequenced: PBMCs or T cells enriched from blood (not recorded which). The origin of the receptors is a man aged 30 to 45 who had recovered from COVID-19. The conserved cysteine and the conserved F or W are not part of the CDR3 here.

V,CDR3
TRBV19,ASSQFGQNTGELF
TRBV5-1,ASSLASTPTGVNTEAF
TRBV7-6,ASSSRDYLSTDTQY
TRBV11-3,ASSSLGLAEETQY
TRBV12-5,ASALDSSNYGYT
TRBV10-3,AISDDRGNTEAF
TRBV25-1,ASSTPEGTYGYT
TRBV19,ASSPTPTGKPQH
TRBV11-3,ASSSNRDRRGNQPQH
TRBV5-6,ASSSNRGNNQPQH
TRBV9,ASSVGQGANEQF
TRBV6-5,ASSPRRSNTEAF
TRBV13,ASSPDGEGAYNEQF
TRBV6-2/TRBV6-3,ASSTLGGYT
TRBV7-9,ASSSGQGLWQPQH
TRBV9,ASSVASGGAYGYT
TRBV18,ASSPSGQTSPLH
TRBV6-5,ASSLTGENSPLH
TRBV7-9,ASSWQVNTEAF
TRBV7-2,ASKGDDTQY
TRBV6-5,ASSTGQIYEQY
TRBV19,ASSPGQGLSQPQH
TRBV4-2,ASSQDRVSNQPQH
TRBV20-1,SASPLAGGSNTDTQY
TRBV5-1,ASSPSSGDAYNSPLH
TRBV4-1,ASSQDSTSGVHEQY
TRBV7-2,ASSFSGGNGYT
TRBV5-4,ASSVVAGGPTDTQY
TRBV10-3,ATAGEAASYNEQF
TRBV4-1,ASSQEGEQPQH
TRBV5-4,ASSGRGQETQY
TRBV29-1,SVVSGNTEAF
TRBV18,ASSPPGGDYGYT
TRBV11-2,ASSFDGVAYNTEAF
TRBV5-6,ASSVTGQETQY
TRBV6-2/TRBV6-3,ASSPARRLAGLF
TRBV21-1,ASSMQTRSNQPQH
TRBV19,ASSITGGVYGYT
TRBV2,ASSKDGLGAEAF
TRBV5-4,ASSAQGAAF
TRBV30,AWSASSTGVSPLH
TRBV11-2,ASRSLVRGRGETQY
TRBV27,ASSPKTASGYT
TRBV5-1,ASSLLFSGTGAADTQY
TRBV5-4,ASREGGAPDEAF
TRBV19,ASRGPGNRGSSGNTIY
TRBV5-5,ASSPGDPGYGYT
TRBV7-2,ASSFFNRVGTEAF
TRBV6-6,ASRGATGANTGELF